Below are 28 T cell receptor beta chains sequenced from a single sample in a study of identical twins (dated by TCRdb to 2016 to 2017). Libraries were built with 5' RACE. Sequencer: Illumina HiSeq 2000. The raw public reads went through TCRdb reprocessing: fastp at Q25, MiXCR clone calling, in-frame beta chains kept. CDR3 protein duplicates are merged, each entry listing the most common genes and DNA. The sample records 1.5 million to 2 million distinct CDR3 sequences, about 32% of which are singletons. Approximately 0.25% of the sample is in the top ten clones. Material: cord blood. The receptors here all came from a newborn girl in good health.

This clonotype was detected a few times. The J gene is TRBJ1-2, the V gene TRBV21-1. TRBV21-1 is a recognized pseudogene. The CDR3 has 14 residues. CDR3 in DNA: TGTGCCAGCAGCTCCCCAAACGCCGACCGGGGCCACACCTTC. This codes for CASSSPNADRGHTF.

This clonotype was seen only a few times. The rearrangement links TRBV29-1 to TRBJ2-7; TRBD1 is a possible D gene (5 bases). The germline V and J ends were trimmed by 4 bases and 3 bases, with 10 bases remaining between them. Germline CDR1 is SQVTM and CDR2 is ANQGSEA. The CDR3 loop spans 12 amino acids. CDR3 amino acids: CSVGPGLYEQYF. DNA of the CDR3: TGCAGCGTTGGGCCAGGGCTCTACGAGCAGTACTTC.

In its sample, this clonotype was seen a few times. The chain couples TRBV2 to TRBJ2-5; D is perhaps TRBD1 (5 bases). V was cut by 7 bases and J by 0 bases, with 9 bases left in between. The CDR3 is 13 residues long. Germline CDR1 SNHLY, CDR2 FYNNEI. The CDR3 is CASIKGNQETQYF. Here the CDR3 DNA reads TGTGCCAGCATTAAGGGGAACCAAGAGACCCAGTACTTC.

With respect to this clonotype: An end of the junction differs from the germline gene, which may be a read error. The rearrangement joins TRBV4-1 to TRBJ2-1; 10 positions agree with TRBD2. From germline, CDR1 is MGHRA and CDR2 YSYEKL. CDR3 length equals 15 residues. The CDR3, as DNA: TGCGCCAACAGCCAAGGTAGCGGGGGGAACAATGAGCAGTTCTTC. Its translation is CANSQGSGGNNEQFF.

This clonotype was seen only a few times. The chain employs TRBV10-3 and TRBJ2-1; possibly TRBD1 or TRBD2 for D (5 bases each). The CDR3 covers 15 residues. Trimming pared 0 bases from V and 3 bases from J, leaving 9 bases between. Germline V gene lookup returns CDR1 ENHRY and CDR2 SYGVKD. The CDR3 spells CAISESWGYYNEQFF. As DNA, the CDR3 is TGTGCCATCAGTGAGTCTTGGGGGTACTACAATGAGCAGTTCTTC.

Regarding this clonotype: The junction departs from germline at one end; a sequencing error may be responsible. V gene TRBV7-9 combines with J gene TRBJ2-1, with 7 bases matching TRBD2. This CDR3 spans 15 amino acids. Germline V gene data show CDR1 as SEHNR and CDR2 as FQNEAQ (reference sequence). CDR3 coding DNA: TGTGCCAGCAGTTTAGGCGGGGGAAGGAACAATGAGCAGTTCTTC. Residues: CASSLGGGRNNEQFF. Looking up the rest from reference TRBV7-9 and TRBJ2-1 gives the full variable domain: DTGVSQNPRHKITKRGQNVTFRCDPISEHNRLYWYRQTLGQGPEFLTYFQNEAQLEKSRLLSDRFSAERPKGSFSTLEIQRTEQGDSAMYLCASSLGGGRNNEQFFGPGTRLTVL.

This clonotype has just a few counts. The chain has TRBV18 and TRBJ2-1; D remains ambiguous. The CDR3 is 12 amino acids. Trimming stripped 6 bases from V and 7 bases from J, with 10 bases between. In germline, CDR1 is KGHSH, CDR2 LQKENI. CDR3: CASSPMRNEQFF. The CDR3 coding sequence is TGTGCCAGCTCCCCTATGCGGAATGAGCAGTTCTTC.

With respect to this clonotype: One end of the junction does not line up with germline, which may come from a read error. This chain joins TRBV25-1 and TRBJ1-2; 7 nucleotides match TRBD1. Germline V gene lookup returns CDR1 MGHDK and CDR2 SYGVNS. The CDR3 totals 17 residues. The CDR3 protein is CASGEPVGAGGNYGYTF. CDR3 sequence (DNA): TGTGCCAGCGGTGAACCAGTCGGGGCAGGGGGTAACTATGGCTACACCTTC.

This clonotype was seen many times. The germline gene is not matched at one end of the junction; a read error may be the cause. Here the CDR3 reads CASSLGQGDYEQYF. Written as DNA, the CDR3 is TGCGCCAGCAGCTTGGGACAGGGCGACTACGAGCAGTACTTC. The rearrangement joins TRBV27 to TRBJ2-7; 9 bases fit TRBD1. From germline, CDR1 is MNHEY and CDR2 SMNVEV (reference sequence). The CDR3 is 14 residues long.

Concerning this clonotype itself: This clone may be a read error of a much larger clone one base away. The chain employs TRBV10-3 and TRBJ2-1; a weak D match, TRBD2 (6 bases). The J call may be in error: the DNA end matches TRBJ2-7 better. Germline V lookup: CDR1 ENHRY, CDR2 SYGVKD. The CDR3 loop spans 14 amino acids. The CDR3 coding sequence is TGTGCCATTGGCGGGGCCCTACAGTACAATGAGCAGTACTTC. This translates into CAIGGALQYNEQYF.

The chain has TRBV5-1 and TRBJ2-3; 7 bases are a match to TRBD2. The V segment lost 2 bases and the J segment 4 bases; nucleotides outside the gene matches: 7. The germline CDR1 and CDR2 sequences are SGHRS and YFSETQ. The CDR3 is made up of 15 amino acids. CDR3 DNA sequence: TGCGCCAGCAGCTTAAAATCTAGCGGCTCAGATACGCAGTATTTT. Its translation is CASSLKSSGSDTQYF.

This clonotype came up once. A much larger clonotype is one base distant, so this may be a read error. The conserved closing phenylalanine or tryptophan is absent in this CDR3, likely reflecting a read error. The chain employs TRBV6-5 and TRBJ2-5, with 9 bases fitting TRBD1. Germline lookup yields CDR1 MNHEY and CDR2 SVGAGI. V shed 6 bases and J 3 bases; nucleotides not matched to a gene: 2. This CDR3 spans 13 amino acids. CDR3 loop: CASRTGGKETQYL. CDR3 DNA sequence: TGTGCCAGCAGAACAGGGGGCAAAGAGACCCAGTACCTC.

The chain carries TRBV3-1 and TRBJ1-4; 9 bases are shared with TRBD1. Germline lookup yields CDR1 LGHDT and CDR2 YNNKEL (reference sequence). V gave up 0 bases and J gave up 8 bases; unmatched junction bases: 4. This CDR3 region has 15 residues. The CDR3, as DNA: TGTGCCAGCAGCCAAGAGCACAGGGGGCGGGAAAAACTGTTTTTT. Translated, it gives CASSQEHRGREKLFF.

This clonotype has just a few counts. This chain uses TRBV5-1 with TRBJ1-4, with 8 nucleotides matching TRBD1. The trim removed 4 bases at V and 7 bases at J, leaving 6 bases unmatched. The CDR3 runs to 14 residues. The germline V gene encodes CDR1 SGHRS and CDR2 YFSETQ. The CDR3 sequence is CASSLGQVREKLFF. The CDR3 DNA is TGCGCCAGCAGCCTGGGACAGGTTCGTGAAAAACTGTTTTTT.

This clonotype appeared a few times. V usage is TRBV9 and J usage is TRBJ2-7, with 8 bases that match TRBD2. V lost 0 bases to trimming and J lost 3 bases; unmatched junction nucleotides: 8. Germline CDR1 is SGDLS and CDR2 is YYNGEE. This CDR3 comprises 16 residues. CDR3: CASSVAPQRENYEQYF. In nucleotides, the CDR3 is TGTGCCAGCAGCGTAGCACCCCAGCGGGAGAACTACGAGCAGTACTTC.

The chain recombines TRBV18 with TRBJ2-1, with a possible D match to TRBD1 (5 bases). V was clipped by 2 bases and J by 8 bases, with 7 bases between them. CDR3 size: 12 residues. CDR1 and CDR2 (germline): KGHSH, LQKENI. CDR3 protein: CASSPMTDEQFF. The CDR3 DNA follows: TGTGCCAGCTCACCAATGACAGATGAGCAGTTCTTC.

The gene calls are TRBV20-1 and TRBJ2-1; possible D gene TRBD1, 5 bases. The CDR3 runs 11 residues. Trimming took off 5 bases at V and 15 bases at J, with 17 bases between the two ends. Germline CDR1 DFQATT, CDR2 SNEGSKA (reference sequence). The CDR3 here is CSARASQGRFF. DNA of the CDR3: TGCAGTGCTCGCGCATCCCAGGGTCGGTTCTTC.

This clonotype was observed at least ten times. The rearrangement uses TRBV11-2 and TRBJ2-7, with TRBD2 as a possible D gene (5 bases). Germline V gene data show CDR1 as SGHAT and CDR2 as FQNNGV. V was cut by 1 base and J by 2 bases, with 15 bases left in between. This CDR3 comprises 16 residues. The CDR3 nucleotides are TGTGCCAGCAGCTTAGTGATGGACTTAACCGCCTACGAGCAGTACTTC. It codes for CASSLVMDLTAYEQYF.

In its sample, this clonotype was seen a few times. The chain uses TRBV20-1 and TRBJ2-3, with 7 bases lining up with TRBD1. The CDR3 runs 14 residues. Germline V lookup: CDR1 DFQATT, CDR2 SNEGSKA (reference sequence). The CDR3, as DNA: TGCACCGTAACCCGGGACAGTCGGGCAGATACGCAGTATTTT. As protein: CTVTRDSRADTQYF.

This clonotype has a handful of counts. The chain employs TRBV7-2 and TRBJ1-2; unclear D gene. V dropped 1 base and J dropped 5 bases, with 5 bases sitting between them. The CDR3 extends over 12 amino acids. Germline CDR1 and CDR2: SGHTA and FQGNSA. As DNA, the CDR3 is TGTGCCAGCAGCTTAGTTCAGTATGGCTACACCTTC. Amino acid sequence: CASSLVQYGYTF.

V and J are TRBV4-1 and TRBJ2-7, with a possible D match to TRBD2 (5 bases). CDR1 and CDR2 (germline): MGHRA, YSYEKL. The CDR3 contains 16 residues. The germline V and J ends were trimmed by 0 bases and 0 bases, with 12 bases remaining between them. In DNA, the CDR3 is TGCGCCAGCAGCCAAGATGAGGACTCCATCTCCTACGAGCAGTACTTC. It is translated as CASSQDEDSISYEQYF.

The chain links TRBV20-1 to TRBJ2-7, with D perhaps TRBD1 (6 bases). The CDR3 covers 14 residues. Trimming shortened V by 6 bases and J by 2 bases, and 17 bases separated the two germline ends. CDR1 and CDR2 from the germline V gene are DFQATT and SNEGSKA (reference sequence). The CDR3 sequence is CSADHQGSPYEQYF. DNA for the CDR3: TGCAGTGCCGATCATCAGGGGAGCCCCTACGAGCAGTACTTC.

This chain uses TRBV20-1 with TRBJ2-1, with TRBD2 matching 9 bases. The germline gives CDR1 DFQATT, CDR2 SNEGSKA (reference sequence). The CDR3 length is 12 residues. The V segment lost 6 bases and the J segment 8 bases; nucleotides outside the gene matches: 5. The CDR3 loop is CSANSGGHEQFF. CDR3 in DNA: TGCAGTGCCAACAGCGGGGGGCATGAGCAGTTCTTC.

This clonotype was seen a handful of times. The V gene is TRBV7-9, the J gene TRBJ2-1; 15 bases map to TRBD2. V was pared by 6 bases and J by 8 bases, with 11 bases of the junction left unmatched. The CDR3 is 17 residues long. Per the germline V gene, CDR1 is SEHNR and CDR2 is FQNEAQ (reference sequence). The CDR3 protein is CASRFGLAGGPTHEQFF. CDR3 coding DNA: TGTGCCAGCAGATTTGGACTAGCGGGAGGGCCAACCCATGAGCAGTTCTTC.

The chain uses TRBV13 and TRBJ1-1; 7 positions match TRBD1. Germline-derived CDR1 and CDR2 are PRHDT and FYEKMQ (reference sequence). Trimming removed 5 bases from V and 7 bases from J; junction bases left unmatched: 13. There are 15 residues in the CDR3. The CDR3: CASSPPTGTAIEAFF. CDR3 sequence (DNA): TGTGCCAGCAGCCCCCCCACTGGGACAGCGATTGAAGCTTTCTTT.

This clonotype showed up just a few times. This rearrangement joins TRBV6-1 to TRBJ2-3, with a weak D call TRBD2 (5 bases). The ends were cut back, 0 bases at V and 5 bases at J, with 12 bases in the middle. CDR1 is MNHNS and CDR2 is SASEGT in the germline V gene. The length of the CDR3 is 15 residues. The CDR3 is CASSEAVPGKDTQYF. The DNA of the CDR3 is TGTGCCAGCAGTGAAGCGGTCCCGGGGAAAGATACGCAGTATTTT.

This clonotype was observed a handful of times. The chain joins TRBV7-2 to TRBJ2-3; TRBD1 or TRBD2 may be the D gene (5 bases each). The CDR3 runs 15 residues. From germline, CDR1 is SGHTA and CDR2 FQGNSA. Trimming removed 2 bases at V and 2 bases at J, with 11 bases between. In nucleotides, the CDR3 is TGTGCCAGCAGCTTATCTCCAGGGACCACAGATACGCAGTATTTT. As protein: CASSLSPGTTDTQYF.

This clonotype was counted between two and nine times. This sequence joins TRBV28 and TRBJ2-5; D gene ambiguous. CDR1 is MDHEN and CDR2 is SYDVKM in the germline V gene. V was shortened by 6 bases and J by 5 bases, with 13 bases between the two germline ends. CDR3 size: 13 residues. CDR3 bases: TGTGCCAGCAGCCTAAGGAGCCCGGAGACCCAGTACTTC. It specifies CASSLRSPETQYF.